This T cell receptor beta chain was identified in a study of blood T cells in healthy people across ages. Regarding the study as a whole: TCR beta diversity tracked closely with naive T cell percentage. While age rose, TCR beta diversity per million T cells dropped in a roughly linear way.

A second 7 to 11 cycle PCR used barcoded and J-beta primers. Each TCR beta cDNA got a 12-nucleotide random molecular identifier. Each sample yielded at least 2.5 million CDR3-containing paired-end reads. TCRdb passed the 5' RACE reads through MiXCR, listing each CDR3 protein once. The sample shows hundreds of thousands of distinct CDR3 sequences, approximately 52% of them seen only once. The CDR3 contains 12 residues. The germline V gene has CDR1 MNHEY and CDR2 SMNVEV (reference sequence). V shed 6 bases and J shed 8 bases, with 8 bases lying between them. About this clonotype itself: Its antigen is unidentified.

Sequenced input: blood. This TCR derives from a woman at least 80 years old in good health. The chain links TRBV27 to TRBJ1-6, with D possibly being TRBD1 (6 bases). CDR3 amino acids: CASRRQDSPLHF. The CDR3 DNA follows: TGTGCCAGCAGGCGACAGGATTCACCCCTCCACTTT.